This paragraph covers one T cell receptor (beta chain) sequence. PCR involved 60 Vbeta and 13 Jbeta primers. The data were produced by immunoSEQ multiplex PCR, yet TCRdb's version contains in-frame clones alone and is incomplete. This sample has roughly 140,000 clones, with 75% to 80% found just once. The sample comes from a study of cytomegalovirus exposure and HLA in healthy donors. The sample was PBMCs. This receptor was taken from a woman aged 25 to 39 in good health and CMV-seronegative.

The chain's CDR3 is CASSYSVNSQRDEQYF. In DNA form, the CDR3 reads TGTGCCAGCAGTTACTCTGTCAACTCCCAAAGAGACGAGCAGTACTTC. The chain has TRBV6-5 and TRBJ2-7; no clear D. V gave up 0 bases and J gave up 5 bases, with 17 bases separating them. In germline, CDR1 is MNHEY, CDR2 SVGAGI. This CDR3 region has 16 residues.